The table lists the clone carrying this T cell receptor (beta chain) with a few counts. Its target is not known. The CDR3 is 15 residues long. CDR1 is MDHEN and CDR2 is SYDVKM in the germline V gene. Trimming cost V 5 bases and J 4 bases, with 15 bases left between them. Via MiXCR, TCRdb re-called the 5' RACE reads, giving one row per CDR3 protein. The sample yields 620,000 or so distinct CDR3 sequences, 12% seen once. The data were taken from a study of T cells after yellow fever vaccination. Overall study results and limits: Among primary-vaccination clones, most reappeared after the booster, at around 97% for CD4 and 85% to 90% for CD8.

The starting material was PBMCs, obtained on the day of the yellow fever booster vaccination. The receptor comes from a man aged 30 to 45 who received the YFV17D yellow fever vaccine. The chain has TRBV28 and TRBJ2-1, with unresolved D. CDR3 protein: CASSLGPVWYNEQFF. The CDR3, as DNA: TGTGCCAGCAGTCTCGGACCCGTATGGTACAATGAGCAGTTCTTC.